This T cell receptor (beta chain) was sequenced in a study of molecular identifiers for immune sequencing clone quantification. Study-wide results and limits: Among effectors, clones above 20 RNA copies held over 97% of molecules; among naive cells, under 1%.

Germline-derived CDR1 and CDR2 are GTSNPN and SVGIG (reference sequence). The trim removed 3 bases at V and 0 bases at J, leaving 5 bases unmatched. The CDR3 is 15 residues long. For this clonotype: The antigen is undetermined.

In preparing bulk TCR libraries, previously described methods and listed TCR primers were used. One entry per CDR3 protein, called by TCRdb with MiXCR from the PCR reads. The sample has 250,000 to 400,000 distinct CDR3 sequences; about 21% are singletons. Sorting captured naive CD8 T cells as CD8+CD4-CCR7+CD45RA+. This TCR was recovered from a human donor in good health. Some libraries in this study had Jurkat cell RNA spiked in. This chain connects TRBV30 to TRBJ2-3; TRBD1 matches at 8 bases. Material: naive CD8+ T cells from blood, with Jurkat cell RNA spiked in. Subset of the sample: FACS-sorted CD8+CD4-CCR7+CD45RA+ naive T cells. This CDR3 reads CAWSPTGASTDTQYF. Here the CDR3 DNA reads TGTGCCTGGAGCCCGACAGGGGCTAGCACAGATACGCAGTATTTT.